Listed below are T cell receptor beta chains from one sample, sequenced in a study of Tregs in tolerant kidney transplant recipients. Assay used: immunoSEQ multiplex PCR; TCRdb lists only in-frame clones, some missing. The table includes about 50,000 clones, roughly nine tenths detected once. Here the sequenced sample was CD8+ T cells from blood (PBMCs), taken 12 months after the transplant. These receptor sequences come from a human patient who received a combined kidney and bone marrow transplant. Some T cells may possibly be graft donor cells. CDR3s include the opening cysteine and the closing phenylalanine or tryptophan. The size field is filled for only some rows; it gives once, few, many or a size class.

clone_size | v_call | cdr3_aa
- | TRBV6-6 | CATCLWTGHEQYF
- | TRBV7-2 | CASSPSGSGGSPLLSPLHF
- | TRBV5-5 | CASRGQGPRKYTGELFF
- | TRBV2 | CASSGGSGIRTDTQYF
- | TRBV29-1 | CSVESQGGNYGYTF
- | TRBV14 | CASSPRQGNIQYF
once | TRBV9 | CASSARQGAGTDTQYF
- | TRBV6-5 | CASSPQGFGQPQHF
few | TRBV5-1 | CASSRTGNYGYTF
- | TRBV10-1 | CASGSPVYEQYF
- | TRBV2 | CASSAEQGYEQYF
- | TRBV7-9 | CASSPGHEQYF
- | TRBV7-9 | CASSLAPIAGAVNEQFF
- | TRBV9 | CASSLGLRTEAFF
- | TRBV28 | CASSLNFRGEQETQYF
- | TRBV5-1 | CASSLTGTSTDTQYF
- | TRBV29-1 | CSVAGGYNEQFF
- | TRBV19 | CASTVAGGPGDTQYF
- | TRBV7-8 | CASSQDRGLANEQFF
- | TRBV12-5 | CASGLPLTGAGELFF
- | TRBV4-1 | CASSQLQTGGGYTF
- | TRBV11-2 | CASSLDYGSGRIEQFF
- | TRBV7-7 | CASSLYVGGSVSDKETQYF
- | TRBV13 | CASSLVEPGEQFF
- | TRBV11-2 | CASSTGPSLEAFF
- | TRBV29-1 | CSVTTGAGYEQYF
- | TRBV7-9 | CAMRRGTTGELFF